What follows describes a single TCR beta chain. Multiple V-beta primers and a C-beta primer amplified TCRB from RNA. TCRdb reprocessed the multiplex PCR reads via MiXCR and lists one record per CDR3 protein. This sample has fewer than 40,000 distinct CDR3 sequences, with about 64% found just once. The sample is drawn from a study of tumor-infiltrating lymphocytes in glioblastoma multiforme. Germline-derived CDR1 and CDR2 are SQVTM and ANQGSEA. V was pared by 6 bases and J by 2 bases, with 11 bases between. This CDR3 has 13 residues. The chain uses TRBV29-1 and TRBJ1-5; perhaps TRBD1 as D (5 bases). The clonotype was recovered from a male donor with glioblastoma. The sample was brain tumor tissue. CDR3 sequence: CSVRDGGNQPQHF. In DNA, the CDR3 is TGCAGCGTCCGGGACGGTGGCAATCAGCCCCAGCATTTT.